This entry describes one TCR beta chain. The antigen this receptor binds is unknown. No quality values exist for individual bases; no much larger clone is one base distant. Ulcerative colitis patients had received no immunosuppressive medication before the diagnostic colonoscopy. Blood was sampled at the time of the colonoscopy. The Wizard kit (Promega) was used to extract genomic DNA from the blood and intestinal samples. This record belongs to a study of pediatric ulcerative colitis (dated by TCRdb to the late 2010s). As for the study more broadly: Pancolitis was present in several ulcerative colitis patients and left-sided colitis in two, and histology consistent with ulcerative colitis was found in all of these patients. From under ten newly diagnosed, treatment-naive pediatric ulcerative colitis patients and four non-IBD control children, paired blood and rectal samples were collected. By Pediatric Ulcerative Colitis Activity Index, mild disease was classified in a couple of patients, moderate disease in four and acute severe colitis in three.

What the research found in general, with its limitations: Compared with controls, ulcerative colitis patients showed significantly higher autologous blood-rectal clonal overlap, a finding that suggests increased T cell trafficking to inflamed tissue. A couple of rectal CDR3 clonotypes were present in all ulcerative colitis patients and in none of the controls. For technical reasons, substantially fewer templates were yielded by the blood samples of a couple of patients, and these blood samples were excluded from blood-rectal overlap analysis. Because the repertoires came from total lymphocyte DNA, rare subsets such as regulatory T cells may have patterns that are not reflected. Controls, mild-moderate and acute severe colitis patients were separated by rectal repertoire features, and reduced rectal diversity due to clonal expansions was observed in acute severe colitis. The healthy control group was small, with only a handful of individuals.

Through the immunoSEQ TRB Survey service, multiplex V and J primers were used to amplify rearranged CDR3 beta regions from genomic DNA. To keep sequencing depth equal across samples, survey-level depth of up to 500,000 reads per sample was applied. The libraries were purified, combined into pools and sequenced with Illumina technology. Per the authors' processing: Productive clonality, sample overlap, pairwise scatters, CDR3 beta length, V/D/J gene usage and productiveness were assessed with immunoSEQ online tools. Alongside Shannon and Simpson indices, calculated diversity was computed as the number of unique rearrangements divided by total templates, multiplied by 100. Principal component analysis was performed on Z-score normalized data with the R prcomp function and the ggbiplot package. Blood-rectal clonal overlap within each subject was quantified with Morisita's index. Not all clones reach the TCRdb copy of this immuneACCESS table, which keeps in-frame sequences only. Checked studies attribute under half of the gap to unresolved V genes and leave the rest unexplained. The V and J calls and the clone size are those of that table, but D and trimming were determined from the DNA. This sample gives about 64,000 clones in total; about 86% of them show up just once. Around 3.6% of the sample is held by the ten biggest clonotypes.

The sample comprised blood. The sequence was obtained from a boy aged 10-17 years with severe ulcerative colitis.

Here the CDR3 is given as CASSSYSGREGETQYF. The nucleotides are TGTGCCAGCAGCTCCTATAGCGGGAGGGAGGGGGAGACCCAGTACTTC. The sequence links TRBV7-9 to TRBJ2-5; 11 central bases correspond to TRBD2. Unmatched junction bases come to 9, with V trimmed by 4 bases and J by 5 bases. The CDR3 runs 16 amino acids, cysteine and phenylalanine included. The retained sequence is limited to the CDR3, 48 bases, with the frame set at the first base. In the germline V gene (reference sequence), CDR1 corresponds to SEHNR and CDR2 to FQNEAQ.